This passage covers 10 T cell receptor beta chains from one sample sequenced in a study of T-cell reconstitution after alpha-beta-depleted transplantation in children. Unique molecular identifiers were incorporated during preparation of the TCRbeta library. TCRdb itself ran the PCR reads through MiXCR, one entry per CDR3 protein. The sample records a few hundred thousand distinct CDR3 sequences, 13% being singletons. The sequences come from PBMCs, mostly from graft donor cells, collected 360 days after TCRalphabeta/CD19-depleted stem cell transplant. These receptors were obtained from a male patient younger than 18 who had a stem cell transplant for acute myeloid leukemia, so the T cells may come from the graft donor.

This clonotype was detected only a few times. The chain employs TRBV7-8 and TRBJ2-5; TRBD1 aligns across 7 bases. V lost 2 bases, J lost 4 bases, and 4 bases stayed unmatched. The V gene's germline CDR1 is SGHVS and CDR2 FQNEAQ. The CDR3 contains 14 residues. This CDR3 reads CASSLWAGGETQYF. The DNA for the CDR3 is TGTGCCAGCAGCTTATGGGCAGGGGGAGAGACCCAGTACTTC.

The rearrangement uses TRBV5-1 and TRBJ1-2; a possible D gene is TRBD1 (5 bases). This CDR3 has 16 amino acids. In germline, CDR1 is SGHRS, CDR2 YFSETQ. Trimming pared 0 bases from V and 2 bases from J, leaving 14 bases between. As DNA, the CDR3 is TGCGCCAGCAGCTTGGAGTATGACAGAGCGAACTATGGCTACACCTTC. It is translated as CASSLEYDRANYGYTF.

This clonotype was observed a handful of times. The V and J genes are TRBV7-9 and TRBJ2-1; tentative D call: TRBD2 (6 bases). CDR3 length equals 16 residues. V lost 4 bases to trimming and J lost 3 bases, with 16 bases between them. Germline V gene lookup returns CDR1 SEHNR and CDR2 FQNEAQ (reference sequence). CDR3 coding DNA: TGTGCCAGCAGCTCAGAAAGCGGGCCTGACTACAATGAGCAGTTCTTC. Translated, it gives CASSSESGPDYNEQFF.

The table lists this clonotype with a few counts. The J gene is TRBJ2-7, the V gene TRBV12-3 or TRBV12-4, with TRBD2 identical over 14 bases. V lost 2 bases and J lost 5; bases outside the gene matches: 11. CDR3 length equals 18 residues. The CDR3 nucleotides are TGTGCCAGCAGTTTACACCCGGGACTAGCGGGAGTCCAGAACGAGCAGTACTTC. Its protein product is CASSLHPGLAGVQNEQYF.

The table lists this clonotype with a few counts. CDR3 protein: CASSRLAANNEQFF. CDR3 DNA: TGTGCCAGCAGTCGACTAGCGGCAAACAATGAGCAGTTCTTC. The rearrangement joins TRBV6-2 or TRBV6-3 to TRBJ2-1; 9 positions agree with TRBD2. This CDR3 has 14 residues. V was clipped by 5 bases and J by 5 bases; unmatched bases: 4. Looked up from germline, CDR1 is MNHEY and CDR2 is SVGEGT.

The V and J genes are TRBV5-1 and TRBJ2-7; 8 bases are shared with TRBD1. The CDR3 loop spans 18 amino acids. Germline V gene data show CDR1 as SGHRS and CDR2 as YFSETQ. Trimming at V came to 3 bases and at J to 3 bases, leaving 17 bases not matched to a gene. CDR3 in DNA: TGCGCCAGCAGCTCTTACCCTCAAATCGGGGACAGGCTCTACGAGCAGTACTTC. Translating gives CASSSYPQIGDRLYEQYF.

In its sample, this clonotype was seen a few times. This chain uses TRBV20-1 with TRBJ2-7; 10 bases agree with TRBD2. This CDR3 has 16 amino acids. CDR1 DFQATT and CDR2 SNEGSKA come from the germline V gene (reference sequence). V gave up 3 bases and J gave up 0 bases; unmatched junction bases: 8. CDR3 region: CSASTLLAGSSYEQYF. For the CDR3, the DNA is TGCAGTGCTAGTACCTTACTAGCGGGGAGCTCCTACGAGCAGTACTTC.

The chain couples TRBV4-2 to TRBJ2-3; no clear D gene. The CDR3 covers 16 residues. V lost 0 bases to trimming and J lost 0 bases, with 10 bases between them. Germline V gene lookup returns CDR1 LGHNA and CDR2 YNFKEQ. CDR3 residues: CASSQEYLTSTDTQYF. The CDR3 DNA reads TGTGCCAGCAGCCAAGAGTACCTCACTAGCACAGATACGCAGTATTTT.

The chain joins TRBV4-2 to TRBJ2-1; unclear D gene. The CDR3 is made up of 14 amino acids. Trimming took off 3 bases at V and 9 bases at J, with 15 bases between the two ends. Germline V lookup: CDR1 LGHNA, CDR2 YNFKEQ. The CDR3 here is CASSQSWDRVEQFF. In nucleotides, the CDR3 is TGTGCCAGCAGCCAGTCGTGGGATCGGGTTGAGCAGTTCTTC.

This clonotype was seen only a few times. This chain uses TRBV20-1 with TRBJ2-1; D not resolved. Per germline, CDR1 DFQATT and CDR2 SNEGSKA (reference sequence). Between the trimmed V and J ends, which lost 3 bases and 4 bases, there was a span of 16 bases. The CDR3 is made up of 15 amino acids. CDR3 coding DNA: TGCAGTGCTAGTGGGGTGGGCTACCCTTACAATGAGCAGTTCTTC. Residues: CSASGVGYPYNEQFF.